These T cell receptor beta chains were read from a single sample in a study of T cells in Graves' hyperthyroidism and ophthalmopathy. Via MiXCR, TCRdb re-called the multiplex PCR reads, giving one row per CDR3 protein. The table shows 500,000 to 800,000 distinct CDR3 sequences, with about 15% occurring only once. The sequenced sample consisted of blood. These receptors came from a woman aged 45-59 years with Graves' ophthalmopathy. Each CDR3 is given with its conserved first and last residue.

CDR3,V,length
CASSYARGGLELFF,TRBV6-9,14
CASSLQGAPNNEQFF,TRBV6-1,15
CASSQKRNTEAFF,TRBV11-2,13
CAWSYGRANEKLFF,TRBV30,14
CASSLRSGTDTQYF,TRBV5-1,14
CASSLVLAGGYETQYF,TRBV7-2,16
CASSLQTRNTDTQYF,TRBV13,15
CSIDGGGASAFF,TRBV29-1,12
CASSAEIASGRLETQYF,TRBV7-2,17
CASSSRTDTQYF,TRBV27,12
CASSIAGTAKNIQYF,TRBV19,15
CAWSVTGTEAFF,TRBV30,12
CASSLEAGASYEQYF,TRBV7-2,15
CSARGDRGTGELFF,TRBV20-1,14
CASNRGGRGPESSGNTIYF,TRBV7-9,19
CASSYVAGVGKTQYF,TRBV6-5,15
CASSEQGVPGANVLTF,TRBV7-8,16
CASSTVRAPRKSYEQYF,TRBV19,17
CASSLFQGTVQETQYF,TRBV28,16